Below are 14 T cell receptor beta chains sequenced from a single sample in a study of breast tumors, draining lymph nodes, adjacent tissues. TCRdb recomputed calls from the multiplex PCR reads with MiXCR, one row per CDR3 protein. The repertoire holds around 25,000 distinct CDR3 sequences, 20% to 25% seen once, with approximately 13% in the top ten. Sequencing was carried out using breast tumor tissue. The origin of the receptors is a female donor with breast cancer. Some clones in this sample may be carry-over from other donors' samples.

This clonotype was recorded many times. This chain uses TRBV9 with TRBJ2-1, with 8 positions matching TRBD2. Looked up from germline, CDR1 is SGDLS and CDR2 is YYNGEE. With 6 bases clipped from V and 6 bases from J, the junction kept 11 bases outside the gene matches. CDR3 size: 15 residues. The CDR3 DNA sequence: TGTGCCAGCACCCCCGGGGGGGGAGCGGGCAATGAGCAGTTCTTC. Amino acid sequence: CASTPGGGAGNEQFF. The full variable domain, rest sourced from reference TRBV9 and TRBJ2-1, is DSGVTQTPKHLITATGQRVTLRCSPRSGDLSVYWYQQSLDQGLQFLIQYYNGEERAKGNILERFSAQQFPDLHSELNLSSLELGDSALYFCASTPGGGAGNEQFFGPGTRLTVL.

This clonotype was counted at least ten times. The chain employs TRBV11-3 and TRBJ1-3; 9 positions match TRBD1. Trimming removed 5 bases from V and 11 bases from J; junction bases left unmatched: 7. Germline V gene data show CDR1 as SGHNT and CDR2 as YENEEA. This CDR3 is built from 13 residues. The CDR3 protein is CASSTTGGEPIYF. CDR3 bases: TGTGCCAGCAGCACAACAGGGGGCGAACCCATATATTTT. Full variable domain (rest looked up from reference TRBV11-3 and TRBJ1-3): EAGVVQSPRYKIIEKKQPVAFWCNPISGHNTLYWYLQNLGQGPELLIRYENEEAVDDSQLPKDRFSAERLKGVDSTLKIQPAELGDSAVYLCASSTTGGEPIYFGEGSWLTVV.

This clonotype was observed at least ten times. The chain links TRBV19 to TRBJ2-1, with 11 bases matching TRBD2. J was trimmed by 10 bases and V by 5 bases; bases with no gene match: 22. Germline CDR1 reads LNHDA; CDR2 reads SQIVND (reference sequence). The CDR3 is made up of 19 amino acids. The DNA of the CDR3 is TGTGCCAGTAGTCCCAACAGGCTTAATAGCGGGAGGGACTGGAGAGAGCAGTTCTTC. This gives the protein CASSPNRLNSGRDWREQFF.

This chain uses TRBV20-1 with TRBJ2-1, with 8 bases lining up with TRBD2. After removal of 5 bases from V and 5 bases from J, the junction contained 11 bases not matched to a gene. From germline, CDR1 is DFQATT and CDR2 SNEGSKA (reference sequence). The CDR3 contains 15 residues. CDR3 nucleotide sequence: TGCAGTGCTGGGATCGGCGGGAGGTCCGACAATGAGCAGTTCTTC. Translated: CSAGIGGRSDNEQFF.

About this clonotype: An end of the junction differs from the germline gene, which may be a read error. The chain combines TRBV6-1 with TRBJ1-4, with 8 bases that match TRBD1. The CDR3 is made up of 15 amino acids. Germline V gene sequence: CDR1 MNHNS, CDR2 SASEGT. The chain's CDR3 is CASSESTGAWERLFF. The DNA of the CDR3 is TGTGCCAGCAGTGAATCGACAGGGGCTTGGGAAAGACTGTTTTTC.

This clonotype was observed many times. This rearrangement joins TRBV5-1 to TRBJ2-3; perhaps TRBD1 as D (5 bases). Germline CDR1 reads SGHRS; CDR2 reads YFSETQ. CDR3 length: 14 residues. With 2 bases removed from V and 2 bases from J, the gap between germline ends came to 9 bases. This CDR3 reads CASSFGHLTDTQYF. CDR3 sequence (DNA): TGCGCCAGCAGCTTTGGACACCTCACAGATACGCAGTATTTT.

As concerns this clonotype: One junction end disagrees with the germline gene, perhaps due to a read error. The chain recombines TRBV25-1 with TRBJ1-2; D possibly corresponds to TRBD1 (5 bases). CDR1 MGHDK and CDR2 SYGVNS come from the germline V gene. This CDR3 comprises 15 residues. The DNA for the CDR3 is TGTGCTAGCAGTGCCGGGACCGCTGTTGGTAGAGGCCACACCTTC. As protein: CASSAGTAVGRGHTF.

There are many counts of this clonotype. The V call is TRBV5-1, the J call TRBJ2-3, with 16 nucleotides matching TRBD2. Germline trimming cut 3 bases from V and 0 bases from J; bases unmatched to any gene: 7. CDR3 length: 19 amino acids. Germline-derived CDR1 and CDR2 are SGHRS and YFSETQ. The CDR3 DNA is TGCGCCAGCAGCTCAGGGACTAGCGGGAGGGGTCGGAGCACAGATACGCAGTATTTT. It specifies CASSSGTSGRGRSTDTQYF.

A remark on this clonotype: This clone may be a read error of a much larger clone one base away. The chain combines TRBV5-6 with TRBJ1-2, with TRBD1 matching over 9 bases. Per germline, CDR1 SGHDT and CDR2 YYEEEE. The CDR3 is made up of 17 amino acids. CDR3 region: CASSLGTSGQGFYGCTF. The CDR3, as DNA: TGTGCCAGCAGCTTGGGTACCTCGGGACAGGGTTTCTATGGCTGCACCTTC. The full variable domain, with the rest looked up from reference TRBV5-6 and TRBJ1-2, is DAGVTQSPTHLIKTRGQQVTLRCSPKSGHDTVSWYQQALGQGPQFIFQYYEEEERQRGNFPDRFSGHQFPNYSSELNVNALLLGDSALYLCASSLGTSGQGFYGCTFGSGTRLTVV.

The genes are TRBV2 and TRBJ1-6; D is uncertain. Germline loops: CDR1 SNHLY, CDR2 FYNNEI. Trimming removed 4 bases at V and 7 bases at J, with 2 bases between. This CDR3 has 11 amino acids. The CDR3 DNA reads TGTGCCAGCAGTGTGAATTCACCCCTCCACTTT. This translates into CASSVNSPLHF.

A single count supports this clonotype. Germline and junction disagree at one end, which may indicate a read error. V usage is TRBV5-5 and J usage is TRBJ2-7; 7 bases agree with TRBD1. In germline, CDR1 is SGHKS, CDR2 YYEKEE (reference sequence). This CDR3 is 17 amino acids long. CDR3 sequence reads: CASSSSSSTGTVIRQYF. The CDR3 region has the DNA TGTGCCAGCAGCTCGTCCTCCTCGACAGGGACCGTCATCAGGCAGTATTTC.

This clonotype was detected many times. This sequence joins TRBV20-1 and TRBJ2-4, with a possible D match to TRBD2 (6 bases). Trimming cost V 3 bases and J 5 bases, with 11 bases left between them. This CDR3 has 13 residues. Germline CDR1 DFQATT, CDR2 SNEGSKA (reference sequence). The CDR3 DNA reads as TGCAGTGCTAGCCGGGGGTGGGAAAACATTCAGTACTTC. Encoded protein: CSASRGWENIQYF.

This clonotype was picked up many times. The chain links TRBV7-2 to TRBJ2-7, with D perhaps TRBD2 (6 bases). There are 14 residues in the CDR3. Trimming shortened V by 7 bases and J by 0 bases, and 13 bases separated the two germline ends. In germline, CDR1 is SGHTA, CDR2 FQGNSA. CDR3 region: CASTPGTYSYEQYF. CDR3 bases: TGTGCCAGCACCCCCGGGACTTACTCCTACGAGCAGTACTTC.

Judged by abundance, this clonotype is medium-sized (0.01 to 0.1%). This chain links TRBV10-1 with TRBJ2-7; TRBD1 or TRBD2 may be the D gene (5 bases each). CDR3 size: 14 residues. Germline V gives CDR1 WNHNN, CDR2 SYGVQD (reference sequence). Trimming pared 2 bases from V and 2 bases from J, leaving 10 bases between. In nucleotides, the CDR3 is TGCGCCAGCAGTGAGGGGACGTACACCTACGAGCAGTACTTC. As protein: CASSEGTYTYEQYF.